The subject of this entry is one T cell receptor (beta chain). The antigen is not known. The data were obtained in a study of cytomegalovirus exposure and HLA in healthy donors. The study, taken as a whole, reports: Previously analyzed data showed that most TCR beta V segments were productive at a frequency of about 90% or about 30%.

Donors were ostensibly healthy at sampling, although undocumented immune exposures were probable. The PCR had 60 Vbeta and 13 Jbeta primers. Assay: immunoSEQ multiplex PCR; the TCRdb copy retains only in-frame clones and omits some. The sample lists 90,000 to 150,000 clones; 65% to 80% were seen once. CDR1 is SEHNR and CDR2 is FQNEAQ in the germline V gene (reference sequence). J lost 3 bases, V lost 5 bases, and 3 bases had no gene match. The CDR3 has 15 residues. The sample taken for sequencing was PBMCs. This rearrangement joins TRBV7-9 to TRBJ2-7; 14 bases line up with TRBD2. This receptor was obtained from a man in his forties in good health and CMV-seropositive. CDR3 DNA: TGTGCCAGCAGCCCTGGGACTAGCGGGGGCTACGAGCAGTACTTC. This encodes CASSPGTSGGYEQYF.